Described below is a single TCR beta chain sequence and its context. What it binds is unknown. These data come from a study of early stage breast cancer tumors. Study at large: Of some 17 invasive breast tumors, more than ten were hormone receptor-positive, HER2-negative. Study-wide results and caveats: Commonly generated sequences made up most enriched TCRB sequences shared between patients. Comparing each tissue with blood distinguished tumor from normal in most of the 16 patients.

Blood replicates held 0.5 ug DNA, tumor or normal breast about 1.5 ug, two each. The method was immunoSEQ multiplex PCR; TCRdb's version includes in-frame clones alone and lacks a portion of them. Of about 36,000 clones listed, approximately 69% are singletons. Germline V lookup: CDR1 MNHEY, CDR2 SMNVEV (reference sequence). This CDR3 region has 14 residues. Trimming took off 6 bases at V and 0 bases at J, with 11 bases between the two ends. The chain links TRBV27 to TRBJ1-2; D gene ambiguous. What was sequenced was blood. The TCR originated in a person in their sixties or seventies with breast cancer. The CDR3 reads CASRMSLANYGYTF. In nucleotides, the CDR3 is TGTGCCAGCAGAATGAGTCTAGCTAACTATGGCTACACCTTC.